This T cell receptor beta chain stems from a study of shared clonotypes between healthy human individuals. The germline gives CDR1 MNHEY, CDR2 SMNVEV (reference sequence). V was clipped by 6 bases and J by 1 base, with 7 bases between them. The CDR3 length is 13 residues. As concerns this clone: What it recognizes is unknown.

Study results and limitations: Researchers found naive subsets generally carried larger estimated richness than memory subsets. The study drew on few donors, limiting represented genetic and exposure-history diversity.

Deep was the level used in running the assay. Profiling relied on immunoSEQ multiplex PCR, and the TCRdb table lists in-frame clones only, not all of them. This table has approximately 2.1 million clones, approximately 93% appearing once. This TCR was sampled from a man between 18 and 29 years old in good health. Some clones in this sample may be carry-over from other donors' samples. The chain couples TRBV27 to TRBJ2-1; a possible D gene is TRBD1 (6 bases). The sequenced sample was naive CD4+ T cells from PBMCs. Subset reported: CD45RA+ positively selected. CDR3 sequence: CASRDRSYNEQFF. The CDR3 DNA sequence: TGTGCCAGCAGGGACAGATCCTACAATGAGCAGTTCTTC.